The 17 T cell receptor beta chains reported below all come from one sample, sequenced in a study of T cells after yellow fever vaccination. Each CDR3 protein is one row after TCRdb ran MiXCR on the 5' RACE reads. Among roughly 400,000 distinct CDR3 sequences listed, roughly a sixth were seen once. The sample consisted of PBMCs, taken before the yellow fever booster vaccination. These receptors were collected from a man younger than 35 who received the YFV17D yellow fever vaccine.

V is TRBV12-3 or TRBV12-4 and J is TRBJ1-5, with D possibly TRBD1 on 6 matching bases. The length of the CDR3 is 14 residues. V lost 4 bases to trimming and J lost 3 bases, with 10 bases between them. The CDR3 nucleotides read TGTGCCAGCAGTTCGCAGGGGACCAATCAGCCCCAGCATTTT. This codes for CASSSQGTNQPQHF.

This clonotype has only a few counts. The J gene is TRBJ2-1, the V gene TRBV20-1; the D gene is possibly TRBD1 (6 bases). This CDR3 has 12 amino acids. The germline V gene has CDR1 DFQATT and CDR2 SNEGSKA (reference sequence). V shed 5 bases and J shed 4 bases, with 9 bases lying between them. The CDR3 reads CSAPDRYNEQFF. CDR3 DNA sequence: TGCAGTGCTCCAGACAGGTACAATGAGCAGTTCTTC.

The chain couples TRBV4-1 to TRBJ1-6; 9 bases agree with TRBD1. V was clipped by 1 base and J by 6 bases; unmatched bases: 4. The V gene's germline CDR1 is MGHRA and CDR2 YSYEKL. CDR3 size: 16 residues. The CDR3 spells CASSQGRDRVNSPLHF. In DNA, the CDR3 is TGCGCCAGCAGCCAAGGCCGGGACAGGGTTAATTCACCCCTCCACTTT.

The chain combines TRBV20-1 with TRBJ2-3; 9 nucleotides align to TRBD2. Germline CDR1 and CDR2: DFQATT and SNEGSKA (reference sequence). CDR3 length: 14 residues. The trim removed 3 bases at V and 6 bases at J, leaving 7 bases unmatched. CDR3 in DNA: TGCAGTGCTAGCCCCTCGAGCGGGGGGGATACGCAGTATTTT. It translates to CSASPSSGGDTQYF.

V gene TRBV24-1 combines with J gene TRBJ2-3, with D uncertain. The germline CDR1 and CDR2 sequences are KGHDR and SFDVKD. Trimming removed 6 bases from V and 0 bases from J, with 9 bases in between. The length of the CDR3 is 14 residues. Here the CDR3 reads CATSPRLSTDTQYF. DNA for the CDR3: TGTGCCACCAGTCCCCGGTTAAGCACAGATACGCAGTATTTT.

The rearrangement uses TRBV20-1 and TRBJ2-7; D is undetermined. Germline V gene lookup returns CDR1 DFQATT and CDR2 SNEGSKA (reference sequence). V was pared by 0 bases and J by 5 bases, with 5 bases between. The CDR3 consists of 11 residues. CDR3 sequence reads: CSARDFNEQYF. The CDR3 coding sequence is TGCAGTGCTAGAGATTTCAACGAGCAGTACTTC.

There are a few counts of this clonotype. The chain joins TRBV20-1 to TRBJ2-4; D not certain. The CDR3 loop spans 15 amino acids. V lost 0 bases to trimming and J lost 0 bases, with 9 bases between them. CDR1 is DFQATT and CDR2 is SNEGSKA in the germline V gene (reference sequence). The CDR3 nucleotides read TGCAGTGCTAGAGAAATTGGGTTAGCCAAAAACATTCAGTACTTC. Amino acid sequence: CSAREIGLAKNIQYF.

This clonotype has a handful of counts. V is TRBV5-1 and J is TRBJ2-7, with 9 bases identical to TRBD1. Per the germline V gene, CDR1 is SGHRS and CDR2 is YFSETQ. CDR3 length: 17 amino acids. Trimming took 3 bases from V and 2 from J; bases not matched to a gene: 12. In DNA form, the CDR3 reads TGCGCCAGCAGCTCGCAACCGCCGGGACAGGGAGCCTACGAGCAGTACTTC. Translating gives CASSSQPPGQGAYEQYF.

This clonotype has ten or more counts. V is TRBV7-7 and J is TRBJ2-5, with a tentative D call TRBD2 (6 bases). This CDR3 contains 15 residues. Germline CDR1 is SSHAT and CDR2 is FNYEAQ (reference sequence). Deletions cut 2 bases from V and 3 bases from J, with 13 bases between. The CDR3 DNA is TGTGCCAGCAGCTTACGCCGGGGGTCCGAAGAGACCCAGTACTTC. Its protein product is CASSLRRGSEETQYF.

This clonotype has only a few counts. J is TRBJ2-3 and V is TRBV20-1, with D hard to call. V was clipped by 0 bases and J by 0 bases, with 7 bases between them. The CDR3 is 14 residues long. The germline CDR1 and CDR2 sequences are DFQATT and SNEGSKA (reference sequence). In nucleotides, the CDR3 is TGCAGTGCTAGAGATTGGTCTAGCACAGATACGCAGTATTTT. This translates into CSARDWSSTDTQYF.

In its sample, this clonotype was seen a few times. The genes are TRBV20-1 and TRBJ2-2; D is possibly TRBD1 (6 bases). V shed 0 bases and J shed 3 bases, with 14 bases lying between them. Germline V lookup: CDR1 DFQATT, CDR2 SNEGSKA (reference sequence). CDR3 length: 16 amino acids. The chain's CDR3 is CSARDFQTGDTGELFF. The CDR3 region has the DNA TGCAGTGCTAGAGATTTTCAGACAGGCGACACCGGGGAGCTGTTTTTT.

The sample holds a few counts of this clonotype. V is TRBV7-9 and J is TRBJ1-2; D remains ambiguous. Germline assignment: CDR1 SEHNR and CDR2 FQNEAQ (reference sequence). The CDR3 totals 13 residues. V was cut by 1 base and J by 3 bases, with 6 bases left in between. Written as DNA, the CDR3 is TGTGCCAGCAGCTTAGTGGCAGACTATGGCTACACCTTC. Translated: CASSLVADYGYTF.

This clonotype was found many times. CDR3 region: CASSGGRGTGAYEQYV. CDR3 DNA: TGTGCCAGCAGTGGCGGTCGGGGGACAGGGGCCTACGAGCAGTACGTC. The V and J genes are TRBV28 and TRBJ2-7; 10 nucleotides line up with TRBD1. The CDR3 covers 16 residues. CDR1 MDHEN and CDR2 SYDVKM come from the germline V gene. Trimming took 5 bases from V and 2 from J; bases not matched to a gene: 9.

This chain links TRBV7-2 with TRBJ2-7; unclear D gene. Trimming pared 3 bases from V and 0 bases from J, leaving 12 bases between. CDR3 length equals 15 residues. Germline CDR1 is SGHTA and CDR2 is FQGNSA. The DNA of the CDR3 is TGTGCCAGCAGCTTGGAAACGACAAACTCCTACGAGCAGTACTTC. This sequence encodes CASSLETTNSYEQYF.

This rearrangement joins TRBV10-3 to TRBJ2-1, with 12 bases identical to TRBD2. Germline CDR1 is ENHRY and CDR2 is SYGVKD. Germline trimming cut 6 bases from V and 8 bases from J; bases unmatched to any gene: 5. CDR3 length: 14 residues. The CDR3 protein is CAIRASGGVDEQFF. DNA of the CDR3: TGTGCCATCAGGGCTAGCGGGGGGGTTGATGAGCAGTTCTTC.

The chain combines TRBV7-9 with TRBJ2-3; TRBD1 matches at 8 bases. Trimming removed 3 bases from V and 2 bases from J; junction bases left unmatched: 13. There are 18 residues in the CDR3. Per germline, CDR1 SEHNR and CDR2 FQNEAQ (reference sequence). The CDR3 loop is CASSFPHATGENTDTQYF. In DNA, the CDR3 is TGTGCCAGCAGCTTCCCACATGCGACAGGGGAGAACACAGATACGCAGTATTTT.

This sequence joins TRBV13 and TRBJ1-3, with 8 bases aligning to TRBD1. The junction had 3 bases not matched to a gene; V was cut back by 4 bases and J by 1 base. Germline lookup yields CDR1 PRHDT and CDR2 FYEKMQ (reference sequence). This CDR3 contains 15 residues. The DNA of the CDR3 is TGTGCCAGCAGCTACCGACAGGGGTCTGGAAACACCATATATTTT. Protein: CASSYRQGSGNTIYF.